Listed here is a single T cell receptor (beta chain). What it recognizes is unknown. This specimen comes from a study of human T cells and chemical hapten exposure. The wider study: Patients, a majority of them female, were diagnosed with alopecia areata, totalis or universalis.

Specified time point: patch test 1, 2 weeks after DPC sensitization. Indicated treatment: therapeutic diphenylcyclopropenone sensitization with weekly scalp DPC. General study results and limits: There were significantly more large CDR3 similarity clusters among expanded TCRs than among controls. Unchanged with DPC sensitization were TCRs above 1 in 1000 frequency.

This CDR3 is 17 amino acids long. Germline values: CDR1 MNHEY, CDR2 SMNVEV (reference sequence). The V and J ends lost 6 bases and 6 bases, in that order; junction bases with no gene match: 15. TCRdb recomputed calls from the RACE reads with MiXCR, one row per CDR3 protein. Of around 74,000 distinct CDR3 sequences listed, 32% were seen once; the top ten hold 8.9%. The sequence came from a man aged 40-55 years with alopecia areata. Some clones in this sample may be carry-over from other donors' samples. The source was whole blood, collected in connection with sensitization to the hapten diphenylcyclopropenone (DPC). The genes are TRBV27 and TRBJ1-5; 9 positions agree with TRBD1. The CDR3 region is CASSPFFPDRGGQPQHF. CDR3 in DNA: TGTGCCAGCAGCCCGTTTTTTCCGGACAGGGGAGGTCAGCCCCAGCATTTT.